This is a list of T cell receptor beta chains from one sample in a study of OX40 agonist ivuxolimab in advanced cancers. Sequencing was performed with immunoSEQ multiplex PCR; in TCRdb, only in-frame clones are kept and a portion is missing. Altogether 50,000 to 75,000 clones are present, around 90% being singletons, with the ten largest covering less than 0.7%. The source material was CD4+ or CD8+ T cells sorted from blood, sampled in a trial of the OX40 agonist ivuxolimab. The receptors here all came from an adult with an advanced solid tumor such as melanoma, head and neck, liver or kidney cancer. CDR3s include the opening cysteine and the closing phenylalanine or tryptophan. Each record gives: J gene, D gene, CDR3 length, V gene, CDR3 protein, CDR3 DNA. The D gene is left open where the match is weak.

TRBJ2-1 | TRBD2 | 16 | TRBV5-4 | CASSSPSGSVYNEQFF | TGTGCCAGCAGCTCTCCTAGCGGGAGTGTGTACAATGAGCAGTTCTTC
TRBJ2-1 | TRBD2 | 15 | TRBV5-6 | CASSKGLASYNEQFF | TGTGCCAGCAGCAAGGGACTAGCCTCCTACAATGAGCAGTTCTTC
TRBJ2-3 | TRBD1 | 15 | TRBV19 | CASTRGTGSTDTQYF | TGTGCCAGTACCCGGGGGACAGGGAGCACAGATACGCAGTATTTT
TRBJ2-7 | TRBD1 | 14 | TRBV5-1 | CASSPRQGTYEQYF | TGCGCCAGCAGCCCTAGACAGGGTACCTACGAGCAGTACTTC
TRBJ1-1 | TRBD1 | 13 | TRBV6-5 | CASSSGGSPEAFF | TGTGCCAGCAGCTCAGGGGGATCCCCGGAAGCTTTCTTT
TRBJ1-2 | TRBD1 | 12 | TRBV6-5 | CASTPTGHGYTF | TGTGCCAGCACCCCGACAGGGCATGGCTACACCTTC
TRBJ1-3 | - | 16 | TRBV18 | CASTTNPKSSGNTIYF | TGTGCCAGCACCACAAACCCCAAAAGTTCCGGAAACACCATATATTTT
TRBJ2-5 | TRBD1 | 13 | TRBV5-6 | CASSSTGLATQYF | TGTGCCAGCAGCTCGACAGGGTTGGCGACCCAGTACTTC
TRBJ1-4 | TRBD1 | 16 | TRBV5-1 | CASSLQGGSTNEKLFF | TGCGCCAGCAGCTTGCAGGGGGGATCAACTAATGAAAAACTGTTTTTT
TRBJ2-1 | TRBD2 | 16 | TRBV9 | CASSPGLAGGLNEQFF | TGTGCCAGCAGCCCAGGACTAGCGGGAGGGCTTAATGAGCAGTTCTTC
TRBJ2-3 | TRBD2 | 15 | TRBV5-1 | CASSLPSGSTDTQYF | TGCGCCAGCAGCTTGCCTAGCGGTAGCACAGATACGCAGTATTTT
TRBJ2-5 | - | 15 | TRBV5-8 | CASSPTGTQTETQYF | TGTGCCAGCAGTCCAACCGGGACCCAGACAGAGACCCAGTACTTC
TRBJ2-5 | TRBD2 | 15 | TRBV18 | CASSLNSGTQETQYF | TGTGCCAGCTCTCTTAATAGCGGGACGCAAGAGACCCAGTACTTC
TRBJ2-5 | - | 13 | TRBV10-3 | CAISESNLETQYF | TGTGCCATCAGTGAGTCTAACTTGGAAACCCAGTACTTC
TRBJ2-5 | - | 12 | TRBV7-3 | CASSFYGETQYF | TGTGCCAGCAGCTTTTACGGAGAGACCCAGTACTTC
TRBJ2-1 | - | 13 | TRBV11-2 | CASSWRLGNEQFF | TGTGCCAGCAGCTGGAGACTGGGGAATGAGCAGTTCTTC
TRBJ2-1 | - | 14 | TRBV2 | CASSEYGPDYEQFF | TGTGCCAGCAGTGAATACGGGCCGGACTATGAGCAGTTCTTC
TRBJ2-3 | - | 14 | TRBV7-9 | CASSLDSSTDTQYF | TGTGCCAGCAGCTTAGATTCTAGCACAGATACGCAGTATTTT
TRBJ2-5 | - | 16 | TRBV7-7 | CASSFSGLGGEETQYF | TGTGCTAGCAGCTTTTCGGGGCTAGGGGGGGAAGAGACCCAGTACTTC
TRBJ2-1 | TRBD1 | 19 | TRBV5-6 | CASTPRGRGYESSYNEQFF | TGTGCCAGCACCCCTAGGGGCAGGGGGTACGAGAGCTCCTACAATGAGCAGTTCTTC
TRBJ1-4 | TRBD1 | 15 | TRBV19 | CASSIRGQGGEKLFF | TGTGCCAGTAGTATTAGGGGACAGGGGGGTGAAAAACTGTTTTTT
TRBJ2-3 | - | 15 | TRBV4-1 | CASSQASQVEYTQYF | TGCGCCAGCAGCCAAGCTAGCCAGGTTGAGTACACGCAGTATTTT
TRBJ2-5 | TRBD1 | 14 | TRBV4-2 | CASSQVGQQETQYF | TGTGCCAGCAGCCAAGTGGGACAGCAAGAGACCCAGTACTTC
TRBJ1-2 | - | 15 | TRBV6-5 | CASRQQGGSNYGYTF | TGTGCCAGCAGGCAACAGGGAGGGTCGAACTATGGCTACACCTTC
TRBJ2-1 | - | 14 | TRBV6-5 | CASSALVLGNEQFF | TGTGCCAGCAGTGCTCTAGTTTTGGGTAATGAGCAGTTCTTC
TRBJ2-1 | - | 14 | TRBV29-1 | CSAPGEGGHNEQFF | TGCAGCGCCCCGGGGGAGGGGGGCCACAATGAGCAGTTCTTC
TRBJ2-3 | TRBD1 | 14 | TRBV6-5 | CASSYSTGGDTQYF | TGTGCCAGCAGTTACTCGACAGGGGGTGATACGCAGTATTTT
TRBJ2-7 | - | 14 | TRBV6-1 | CASTPQALSYEQYF | TGTGCCAGCACTCCACAGGCCCTCTCCTACGAGCAGTACTTC
TRBJ2-7 | TRBD1 | 16 | TRBV7-9 | CASSPGTGNLGYEQYF | TGTGCCAGCAGCCCAGGGACAGGGAATCTTGGCTACGAGCAGTACTTC
TRBJ2-2 | - | 15 | TRBV6-5 | CASRGERLYTGELFF | TGTGCCAGCAGAGGCGAGCGGTTATACACCGGGGAGCTGTTTTTT